This TCR beta chain comes out of a study of T cell responses to AZD1222 COVID-19 vaccine. Study-wide points: Donors in the cohort were predominantly white British and more often female, and clonal diversity was possibly underestimated. Baseline testing showed seropositivity in only a handful of AZD1222 recipients. Samples come after the peak T cell response, not at day 14.

Profiling relied on immunoSEQ multiplex PCR, and the TCRdb table lists in-frame clones only, not all of them. The data hold about 140,000 clones, with roughly 89% observed a single time. There are 15 residues in the CDR3. This clone was counted between two and nine times. The antigen remains undetermined. V gene TRBV21-1 combines with J gene TRBJ1-1. TRBV21-1 is listed as a pseudogene. Here the sequenced sample was peripheral blood, taken 28 days after the second dose of the MenACWY control vaccine. The TCR sequence derives from an adult who received the MenACWY meningococcal vaccine as a control. This CDR3 reads CASSKRTAGGTEAFF. The DNA of the CDR3 is TGTGCCAGCAGCAAAAGGACGGCCGGGGGTACTGAAGCTTTCTTT.